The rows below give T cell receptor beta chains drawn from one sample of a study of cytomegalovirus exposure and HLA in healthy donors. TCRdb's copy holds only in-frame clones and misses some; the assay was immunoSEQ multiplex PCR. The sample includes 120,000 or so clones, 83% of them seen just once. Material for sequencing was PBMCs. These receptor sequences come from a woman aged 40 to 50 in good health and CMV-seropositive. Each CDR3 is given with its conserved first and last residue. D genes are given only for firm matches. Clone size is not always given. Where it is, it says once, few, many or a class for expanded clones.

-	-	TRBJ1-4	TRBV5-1	CASSPTMSNEKLFF	TGCGCCAGCAGCCCAACGATGAGTAATGAAAAACTGTTTTTT
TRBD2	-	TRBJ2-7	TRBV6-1	CASSERSRTSGRSKYYYEQYF	TGTGCCAGCAGTGAAAGATCTCGGACTAGCGGGAGGTCCAAATACTACTACGAGCAGTACTTC
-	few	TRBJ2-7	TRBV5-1	CASSLIGAQGRSSYEQYF	TGCGCCAGCAGCTTGATTGGGGCACAGGGAAGGTCCTCCTACGAGCAGTACTTC
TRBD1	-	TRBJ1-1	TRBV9	CASSVRERTGEKTAEAFF	TGTGCCAGCAGCGTAAGGGAGAGGACAGGGGAAAAAACCGCTGAAGCTTTCTTT
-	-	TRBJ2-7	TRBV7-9	CASSPEGLPNEQYF	TGTGCCAGCAGCCCGGAGGGGCTCCCGAACGAGCAGTACTTC
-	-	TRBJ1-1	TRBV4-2	CASSQVGAGVNTEAFF	TGTGCCAGCAGCCAAGTAGGGGCTGGGGTGAACACTGAAGCTTTCTTT
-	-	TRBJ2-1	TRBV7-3	CASSLRRLSSYNEQFF	TGTGCCAGCAGCCTCCGGCGGCTGAGCTCCTACAATGAGCAGTTCTTC
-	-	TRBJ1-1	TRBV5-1	CASSLEGGVTSTEAFF	TGCGCCAGCAGCTTGGAGGGGGGGGTGACGAGCACTGAAGCTTTCTTT
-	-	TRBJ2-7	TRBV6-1	CASSTWQGKGDEQYF	TGTGCCAGCTCTACCTGGCAGGGAAAAGGAGACGAGCAGTACTTC
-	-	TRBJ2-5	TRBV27	CASTPLGAPKETQYF	TGTGCCAGCACCCCACTAGGCGCACCTAAAGAGACCCAGTACTTC
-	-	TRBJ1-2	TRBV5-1	CASSLVDQRVYGYTF	TGCGCCAGCAGCTTGGTAGATCAGCGGGTCTATGGCTACACCTTC
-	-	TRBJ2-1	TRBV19	CASSDTGIYNEQFF	TGTGCCAGTAGTGATACAGGAATCTACAATGAGCAGTTCTTC
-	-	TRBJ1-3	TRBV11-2	CASSFGRGGRSGNTIYF	TGTGCCAGCAGCTTTGGGAGGGGGGGACGGTCTGGAAACACCATATATTTT
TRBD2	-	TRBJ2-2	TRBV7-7	CASSLGLAATGELFF	TGTGCTAGCAGCTTGGGACTAGCAGCCACCGGGGAGCTGTTTTTT
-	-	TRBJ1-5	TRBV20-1	CSASVQPQHF	TGCAGTGCTAGCGTTCAGCCCCAGCATTTT
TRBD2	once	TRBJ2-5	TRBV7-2	CASSLTSGKETQYF	TGTGCCAGCAGCCTTACTAGCGGAAAAGAGACCCAGTACTTC
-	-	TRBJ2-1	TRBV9	CASSARVDSYSYNEQFF	TGTGCCAGCAGCGCACGTGTGGACAGTTACTCCTACAATGAGCAGTTCTTC
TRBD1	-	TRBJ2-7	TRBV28	CASRVGGTGGYEQYF	TGTGCCAGCAGAGTTGGGGGGACAGGGGGCTACGAGCAGTACTTC
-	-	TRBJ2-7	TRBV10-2	CASRDSSYEQYF	TGCGCCAGCAGGGACTCGTCCTACGAGCAGTACTTC
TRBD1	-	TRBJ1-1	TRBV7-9	CASSLVQGATEAFF	TGTGCCAGCAGCTTAGTACAGGGGGCTACTGAAGCTTTCTTT
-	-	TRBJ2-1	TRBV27	CASSPGGSSYNEQFF	TGTGCCAGCAGCCCCGGAGGCAGCTCCTACAATGAGCAGTTCTTC
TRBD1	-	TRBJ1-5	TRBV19	CASSRGQGWSNQPQHF	TGTGCCAGTAGCCGTGGACAGGGTTGGAGCAATCAGCCCCAGCATTTT
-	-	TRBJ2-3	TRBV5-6	CASSSTNQQYF	TGTGCCAGCAGCTCTACTAATCAGCAGTATTTT